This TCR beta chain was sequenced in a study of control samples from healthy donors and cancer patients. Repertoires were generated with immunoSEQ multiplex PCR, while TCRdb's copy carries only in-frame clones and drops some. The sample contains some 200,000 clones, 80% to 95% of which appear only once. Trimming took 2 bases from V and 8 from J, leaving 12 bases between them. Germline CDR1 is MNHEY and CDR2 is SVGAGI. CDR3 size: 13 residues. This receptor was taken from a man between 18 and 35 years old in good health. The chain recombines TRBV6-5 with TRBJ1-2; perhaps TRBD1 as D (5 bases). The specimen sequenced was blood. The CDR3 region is CASSYRSGWGYTF. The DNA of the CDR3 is TGTGCCAGCAGTTACCGTTCAGGGTGGGGCTACACCTTC.